This T cell receptor beta chain was captured by sequencing in a study of neurological immune-mediated disorders. With regard to this clonotype: Being one base from a much bigger clone, this may be a read error. This is likely a read error, given that the CDR3 carries no conserved phenylalanine or tryptophan at its end.

From 15-18 subjects, over 180 million TCR-beta sequences were obtained in each sequencing run. TCRdb re-derived calls from the 5' RACE reads in MiXCR, one entry per CDR3 protein. The data hold approximately 30,000 distinct CDR3 sequences, with approximately 24% observed a single time. The junction had 6 bases not matched to a gene; V was cut back by 2 bases and J by 5 bases. There are 16 residues in the CDR3. CDR1 is KGHDR and CDR2 is SFDVKD in the germline V gene. V and J are TRBV24-1 and TRBJ2-2; 8 bases align to TRBD2. The TCR originated in a man aged 50 or older with HTLV-1-associated myelopathy (HAM/TSP). The sequenced sample was CD4+ T cells from blood. The CDR3 spells CATSDSVAGRTGELFL. The CDR3 coding sequence is TGTGCCACCAGTGATTCCGTAGCGGGACGGACCGGGGAGCTGTTTCTT.